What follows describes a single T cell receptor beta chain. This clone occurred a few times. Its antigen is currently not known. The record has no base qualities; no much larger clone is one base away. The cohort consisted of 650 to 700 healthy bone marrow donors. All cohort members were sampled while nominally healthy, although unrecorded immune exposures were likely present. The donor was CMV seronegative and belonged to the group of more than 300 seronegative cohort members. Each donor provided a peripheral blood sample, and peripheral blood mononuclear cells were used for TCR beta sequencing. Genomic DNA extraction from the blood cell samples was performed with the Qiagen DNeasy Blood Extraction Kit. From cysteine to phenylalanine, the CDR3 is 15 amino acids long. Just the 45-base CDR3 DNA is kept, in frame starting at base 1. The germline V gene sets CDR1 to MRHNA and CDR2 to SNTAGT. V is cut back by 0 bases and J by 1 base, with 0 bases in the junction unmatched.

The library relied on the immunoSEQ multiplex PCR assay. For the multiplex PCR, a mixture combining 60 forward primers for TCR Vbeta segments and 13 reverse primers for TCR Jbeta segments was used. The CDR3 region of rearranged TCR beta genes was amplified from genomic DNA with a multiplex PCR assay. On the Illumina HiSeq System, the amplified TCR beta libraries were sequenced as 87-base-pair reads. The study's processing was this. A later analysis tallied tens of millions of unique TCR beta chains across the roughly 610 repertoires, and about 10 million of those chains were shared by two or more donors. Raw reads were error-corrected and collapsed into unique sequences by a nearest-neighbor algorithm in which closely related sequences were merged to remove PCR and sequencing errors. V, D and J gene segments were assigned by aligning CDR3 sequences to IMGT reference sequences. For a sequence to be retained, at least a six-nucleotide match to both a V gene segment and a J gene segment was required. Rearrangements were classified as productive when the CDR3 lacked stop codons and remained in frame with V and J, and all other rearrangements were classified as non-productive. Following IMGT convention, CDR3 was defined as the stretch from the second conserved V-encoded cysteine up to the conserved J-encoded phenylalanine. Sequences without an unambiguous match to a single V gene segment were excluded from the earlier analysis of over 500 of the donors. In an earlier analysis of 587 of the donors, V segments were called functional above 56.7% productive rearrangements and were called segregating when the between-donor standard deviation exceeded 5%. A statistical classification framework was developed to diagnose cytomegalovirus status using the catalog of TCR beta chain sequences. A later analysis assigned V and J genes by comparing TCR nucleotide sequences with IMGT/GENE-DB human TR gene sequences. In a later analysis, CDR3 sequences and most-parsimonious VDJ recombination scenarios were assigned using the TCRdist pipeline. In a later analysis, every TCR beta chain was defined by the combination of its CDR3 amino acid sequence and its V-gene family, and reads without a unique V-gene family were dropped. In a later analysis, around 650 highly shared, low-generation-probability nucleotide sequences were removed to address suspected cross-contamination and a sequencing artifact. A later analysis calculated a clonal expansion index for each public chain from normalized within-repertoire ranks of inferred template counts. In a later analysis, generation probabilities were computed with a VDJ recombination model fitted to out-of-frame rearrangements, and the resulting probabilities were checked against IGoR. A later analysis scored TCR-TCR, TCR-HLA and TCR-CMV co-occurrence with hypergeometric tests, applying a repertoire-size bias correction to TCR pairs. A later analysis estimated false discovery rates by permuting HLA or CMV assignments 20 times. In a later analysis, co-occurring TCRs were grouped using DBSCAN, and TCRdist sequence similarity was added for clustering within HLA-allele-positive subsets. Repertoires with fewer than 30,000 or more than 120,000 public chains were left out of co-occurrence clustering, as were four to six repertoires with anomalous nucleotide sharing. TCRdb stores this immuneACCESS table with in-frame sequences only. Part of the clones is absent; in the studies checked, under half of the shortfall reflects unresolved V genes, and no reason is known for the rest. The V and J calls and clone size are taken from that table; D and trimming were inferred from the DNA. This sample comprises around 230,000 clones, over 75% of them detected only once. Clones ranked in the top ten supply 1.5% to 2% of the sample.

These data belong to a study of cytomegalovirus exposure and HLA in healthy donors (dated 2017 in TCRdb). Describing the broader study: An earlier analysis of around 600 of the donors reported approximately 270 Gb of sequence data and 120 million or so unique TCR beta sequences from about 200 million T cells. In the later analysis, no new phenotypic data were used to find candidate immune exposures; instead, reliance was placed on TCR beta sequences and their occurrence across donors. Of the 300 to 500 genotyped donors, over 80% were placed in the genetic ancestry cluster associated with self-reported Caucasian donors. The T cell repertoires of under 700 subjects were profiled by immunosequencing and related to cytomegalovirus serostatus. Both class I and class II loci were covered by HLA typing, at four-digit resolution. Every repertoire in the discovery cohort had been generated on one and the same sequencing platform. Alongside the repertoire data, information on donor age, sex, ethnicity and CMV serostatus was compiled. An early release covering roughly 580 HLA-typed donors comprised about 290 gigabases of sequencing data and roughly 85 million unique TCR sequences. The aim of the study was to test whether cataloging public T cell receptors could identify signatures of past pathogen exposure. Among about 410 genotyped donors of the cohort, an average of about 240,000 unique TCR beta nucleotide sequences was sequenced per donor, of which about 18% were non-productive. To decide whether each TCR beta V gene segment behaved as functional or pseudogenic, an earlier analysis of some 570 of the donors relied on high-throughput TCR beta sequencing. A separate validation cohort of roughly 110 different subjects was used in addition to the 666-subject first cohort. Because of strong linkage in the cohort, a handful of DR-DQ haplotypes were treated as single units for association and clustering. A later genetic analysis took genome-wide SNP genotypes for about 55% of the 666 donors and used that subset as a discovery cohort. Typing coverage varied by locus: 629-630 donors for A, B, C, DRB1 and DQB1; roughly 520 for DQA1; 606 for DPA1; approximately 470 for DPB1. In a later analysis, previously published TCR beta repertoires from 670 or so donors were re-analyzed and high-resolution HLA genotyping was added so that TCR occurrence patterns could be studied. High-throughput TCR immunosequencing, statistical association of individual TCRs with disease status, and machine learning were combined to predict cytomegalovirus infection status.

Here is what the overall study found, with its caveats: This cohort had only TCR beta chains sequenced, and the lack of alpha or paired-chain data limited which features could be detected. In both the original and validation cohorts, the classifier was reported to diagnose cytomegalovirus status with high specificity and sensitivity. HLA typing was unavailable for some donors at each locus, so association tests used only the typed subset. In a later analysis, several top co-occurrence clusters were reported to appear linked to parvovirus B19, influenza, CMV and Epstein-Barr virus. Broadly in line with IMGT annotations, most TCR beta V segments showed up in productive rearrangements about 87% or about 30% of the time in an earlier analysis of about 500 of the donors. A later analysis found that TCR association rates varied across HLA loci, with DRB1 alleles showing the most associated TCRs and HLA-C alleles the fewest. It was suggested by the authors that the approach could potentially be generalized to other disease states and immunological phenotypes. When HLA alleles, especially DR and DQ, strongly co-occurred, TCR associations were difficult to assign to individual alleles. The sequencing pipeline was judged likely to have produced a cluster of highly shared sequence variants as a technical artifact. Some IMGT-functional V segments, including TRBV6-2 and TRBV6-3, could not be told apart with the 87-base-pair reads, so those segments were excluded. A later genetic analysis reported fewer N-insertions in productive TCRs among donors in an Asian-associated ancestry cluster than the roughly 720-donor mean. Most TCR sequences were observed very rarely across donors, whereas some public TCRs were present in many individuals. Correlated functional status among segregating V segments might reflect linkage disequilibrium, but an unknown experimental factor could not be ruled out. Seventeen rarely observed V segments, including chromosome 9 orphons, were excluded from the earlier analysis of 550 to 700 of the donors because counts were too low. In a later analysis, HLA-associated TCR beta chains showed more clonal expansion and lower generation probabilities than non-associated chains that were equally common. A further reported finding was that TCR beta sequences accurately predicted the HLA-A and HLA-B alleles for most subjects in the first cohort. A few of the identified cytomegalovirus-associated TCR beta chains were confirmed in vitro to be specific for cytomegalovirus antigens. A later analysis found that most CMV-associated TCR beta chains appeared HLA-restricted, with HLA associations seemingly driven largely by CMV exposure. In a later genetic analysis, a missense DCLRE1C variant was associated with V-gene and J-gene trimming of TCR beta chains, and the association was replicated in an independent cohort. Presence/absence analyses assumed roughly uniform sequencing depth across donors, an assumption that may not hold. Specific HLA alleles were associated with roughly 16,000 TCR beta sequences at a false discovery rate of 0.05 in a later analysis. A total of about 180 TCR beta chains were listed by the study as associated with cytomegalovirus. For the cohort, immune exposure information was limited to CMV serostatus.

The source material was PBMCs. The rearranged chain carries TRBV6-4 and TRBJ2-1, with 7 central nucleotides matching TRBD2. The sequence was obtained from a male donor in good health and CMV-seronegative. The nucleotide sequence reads TGTGCCAGCAGTGACTCAGCGGGGTCCTACAATGAGCAGTTCTTC. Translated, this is CASSDSAGSYNEQFF.